The rows below give T cell receptor beta chains drawn from one sample of a study of T cell repertoires in cytomegalovirus infection. Their antigens are not known. A single record per CDR3 protein comes from TCRdb applying MiXCR to the reads. The sample lists about half a million distinct CDR3 sequences; 30% to 40% were seen once. The sample here was cultured PBMCs, taken from culture after CMV antigen stimulation. These receptors all stem from a human donor in good health (CMV status not recorded). Some clones in this sample may be carry-over from other donors' samples. CDR3s include the opening cysteine and the closing phenylalanine or tryptophan. Fields, in order: V gene, D gene, clone size, J gene, CDR3 protein, CDR3 DNA. A D gene is named only where the DNA matches it firmly. Clone sizes are given selectively: once, few, many, or a class where the clone is expanded.

>TRBV5-1|NA|NA|TRBJ2-1
CASSSSTSSTGVDEQFF
TGCGCCAGCAGCTCCTCGACTAGCTCGACAGGGGTCGATGAGCAGTTCTTC
>TRBV4-1|TRBD2|NA|TRBJ2-3
CASSQVWTSLNTQYF
TGCGCCAGCAGCCAAGTGTGGACTAGCCTCAATACGCAGTATTTT
>TRBV20-1|TRBD2|many|TRBJ2-3
CSVFASGTSPDTQYF
TGCAGTGTCTTCGCCTCCGGGACTAGCCCAGATACGCAGTATTTT
>TRBV6-4|NA|NA|TRBJ2-2
CASGPGGGGTGELFF
TGTGCCAGCGGTCCTGGAGGAGGAGGCACCGGGGAGCTGTTTTTT
>TRBV7-2|TRBD2|NA|TRBJ2-1
CASSLVLAGGGEQFF
TGTGCCAGCAGCTTAGTACTAGCGGGGGGTGGTGAGCAGTTCTTC
>TRBV7-7|NA|NA|TRBJ2-3
CASSFSTATDTQYF
TGTGCCAGCAGCTTTAGCACAGCCACAGATACGCAGTATTTT
>TRBV28|NA|NA|TRBJ2-2
CASTDRTTGELFF
TGTGCCAGCACCGACAGGACCACCGGGGAGCTGTTTTTT
>TRBV7-6|NA|NA|TRBJ2-6
CASSSGESAGSGANVLTF
TGTGCCAGCAGCTCGGGAGAGAGTGCTGGCTCTGGGGCCAACGTCCTGACTTTC
>TRBV27|TRBD1|NA|TRBJ2-1
CASIRTGSYNEQFF
TGTGCCAGCATAAGGACAGGCTCCTACAATGAGCAGTTCTTC
>TRBV4-3|NA|NA|TRBJ1-2
CASSQDGENYGYTF
TGCGCCAGCAGCCAAGATGGGGAGAACTATGGCTACACCTTC
>TRBV28|NA|few|TRBJ2-7
CASRGLRSEQYF
TGTGCCAGCAGAGGACTCAGGAGCGAGCAGTACTTC
>TRBV5-5|TRBD1|NA|TRBJ2-3
CASSGVEDREAFGTDTQYF
TGTGCCAGCAGCGGGGTCGAGGACAGGGAGGCTTTCGGCACAGATACGCAGTATTTT
>TRBV25-1|NA|few|TRBJ2-7
CASTSPGDEQYF
TGTGCCAGCACATCTCCGGGGGACGAGCAGTACTTC
>TRBV7-8|TRBD2|many|TRBJ2-1
CASSKGLAGLSYNEQFF
TGTGCCAGCAGCAAAGGACTAGCGGGATTGTCCTACAATGAGCAGTTCTTC
>TRBV7-8|NA|few|TRBJ2-2
CASSPWANTGELFF
TGTGCCAGCAGCCCGTGGGCGAACACCGGGGAGCTGTTTTTT
>TRBV12-3/TRBV12-4|NA|NA|TRBJ2-3
CASSSVTRSDTQYF
TGTGCCAGCAGTTCAGTGACTAGGTCAGATACGCAGTATTTT
>TRBV5-1|TRBD1|NA|TRBJ1-1
CASGKTGSRTEAFF
TGCGCCAGCGGCAAGACAGGGTCAAGAACTGAAGCTTTCTTT
>TRBV7-2|TRBD1|many|TRBJ1-5
CASSSTIQGQPQHF
TGTGCCAGCAGCTCAACGATACAGGGGCAGCCCCAGCATTTT
>TRBV18|NA|NA|TRBJ2-5
CASSLVRTQETQYF
TGTGCCAGCTCCCTGGTTCGGACCCAAGAGACCCAGTACTTC
>TRBV6-5|TRBD2|NA|TRBJ2-1
CATSSGGVNEQFF
TGTGCCACGTCTAGCGGAGGGGTGAATGAGCAGTTCTTC
>TRBV7-9|TRBD2|NA|TRBJ2-5
CASSIAGQETQYF
TGTGCCAGCAGCATAGCGGGGCAAGAGACCCAGTACTTC
>TRBV6-1|NA|NA|TRBJ1-2
CASSALPDGTYGYTF
TGTGCCAGCAGTGCATTACCGGACGGGACCTATGGCTACACCTTC
>TRBV30|NA|NA|TRBJ2-2
CAWSVIEAGELFF
TGTGCCTGGAGTGTCATCGAGGCCGGGGAGCTGTTTTTT
>TRBV18|NA|NA|TRBJ2-1
CASSPKTGGYNEQFF
TGTGCCAGCTCACCAAAAACCGGCGGCTACAATGAGCAGTTCTTC
>TRBV19|NA|NA|TRBJ1-1
CASSVGTGNTEAFF
TGTGCCAGTAGTGTTGGGACGGGGAACACTGAAGCTTTCTTT
>TRBV5-1|NA|NA|TRBJ1-5
CASSLFPGGNQPQHF
TGCGCCAGCAGCCTGTTTCCAGGGGGCAATCAGCCCCAGCATTTT
>TRBV9|NA|NA|TRBJ1-6
CASSVATGSYSPLHF
TGTGCCAGCAGCGTAGCTACGGGCAGCTATTCACCCCTCCACTTT
>TRBV7-2|NA|many|TRBJ2-1
CASSSTLYNEQFF
TGTGCCAGCAGCTCGACACTATACAATGAGCAGTTCTTC
>TRBV7-2|NA|medium-sized|TRBJ2-7
CASSTDNYEQYF
TGTGCCAGCAGCACCGATAACTACGAGCAGTACTTC
>TRBV2|TRBD2|NA|TRBJ2-5
CASRQSGEETQYF
TGTGCCAGCAGGCAGAGCGGGGAAGAGACCCAGTACTTC
>TRBV9|NA|few|TRBJ1-1
CASSVHLDTEAFF
TGTGCCAGCAGCGTACATCTGGACACTGAAGCTTTCTTT
>TRBV28|NA|NA|TRBJ1-3
CASSPLFGSGNTIYF
TGTGCCAGCAGTCCCCTTTTTGGCTCTGGAAACACCATATATTTT
>TRBV7-6|TRBD1|few|TRBJ1-1
CASSHGQGNTEAFF
TGTGCCAGCAGCCATGGACAGGGAAACACTGAAGCTTTCTTT
>TRBV6-1|NA|few|TRBJ2-3
CASSQGLLGADTQYF
TGTGCCAGCAGTCAGGGACTTTTAGGGGCAGATACGCAGTATTTT
>TRBV7-2|TRBD2|few|TRBJ2-3
CASSSWTSRPDTQYF
TGTGCCAGCAGCTCGTGGACTAGCAGGCCAGATACGCAGTATTTT
>TRBV11-2|TRBD1|NA|TRBJ1-1
CASSFDRVTEAFF
TGTGCCAGCAGCTTTGACAGGGTCACTGAAGCTTTCTTT
>TRBV4-1|TRBD2|once|TRBJ2-3
CASSLASGSIPLSTDTQYF
TGCGCCAGCAGCCTGGCTAGCGGGAGCATCCCTTTAAGCACAGATACGCAGTATTTT
>TRBV28|NA|few|TRBJ2-5
CASSDGLSQETQYF
TGTGCCAGCAGTGATGGACTGAGCCAAGAGACCCAGTACTTC
>TRBV12-3/TRBV12-4|NA|NA|TRBJ1-2
CASSSVQDVFRDGYTF
TGTGCCAGCAGCTCCGTACAGGACGTCTTCCGAGACGGCTACACCTTC
>TRBV7-3|TRBD2|few|TRBJ2-3
CASSLTWPSGTSTDTQYF
TGTGCCAGCAGCTTAACGTGGCCTAGCGGGACGAGCACAGATACGCAGTATTTT
>TRBV7-2|NA|NA|TRBJ2-6
CASSLVSPHSGANVLTF
TGTGCCAGCAGCTTAGTTAGTCCACACTCTGGGGCCAACGTCCTGACTTTC
>TRBV7-3|NA|NA|TRBJ2-7
CASSLYTGSGYEQYF
TGTGCCAGCAGCTTATACACGGGGTCAGGTTACGAGCAGTACTTC
>TRBV29-1|NA|NA|TRBJ2-3
CSGGADTQYF
TGCAGCGGGGGAGCAGATACGCAGTATTTT
>TRBV5-1|NA|NA|TRBJ2-1
CASRIATQGRNEQFF
TGCGCCAGCAGGATCGCGACACAGGGTAGAAATGAGCAGTTCTTC
>TRBV19|TRBD1|few|TRBJ2-1
CASSPGTGGNEQFF
TGTGCCAGTAGCCCGGGGACAGGGGGCAATGAGCAGTTCTTC
>TRBV10-3|NA|NA|TRBJ1-2
CAISDTQVLTHGYTF
TGTGCCATCAGTGATACGCAGGTCCTCACTCATGGCTACACCTTC
>TRBV28|NA|NA|TRBJ1-1
CASKSSLNTEAFF
TGTGCCAGCAAGAGCAGCCTGAACACTGAAGCTTTCTTT